These 18 T cell receptor beta chains were sequenced from one sample in a study of shared clonotypes between healthy human individuals. Positive CCR7 selection of CD45RO-negative cells yielded the naive CD8 cells, and terminally differentiated effector memory CD45RA+ cells were excluded. The repertoire was sequenced with immunoSEQ multiplex PCR; TCRdb's copy has only in-frame clones and lacks some. The profile covers around 650,000 clones, with around 96% appearing a single time and roughly 0.12% taken by the ten largest. What was sequenced was naive CD8+ T cells sorted from blood. These receptors came from a woman aged 25 to 39 in good health.

The rearrangement uses TRBV5-4 and TRBJ1-2, with 7 bases identical to TRBD1. The V and J ends lost 4 bases and 2 bases, in that order; junction bases with no gene match: 8. The CDR3 spans 15 residues. Germline V gene lookup returns CDR1 SGHNT and CDR2 YYREEE (reference sequence). In nucleotides, the CDR3 is TGTGCCAGCAGCGGACAGGACACTTCAAACTATGGCTACACCTTC. Translating it yields CASSGQDTSNYGYTF.

V gene TRBV7-9 combines with J gene TRBJ2-1; D perhaps matches TRBD2 (5 bases). The CDR3 has 13 amino acids. Germline V gene data show CDR1 as SEHNR and CDR2 as FQNEAQ (reference sequence). Trimming pared 4 bases from V and 12 bases from J, leaving 16 bases between. DNA of the CDR3: TGTGCCAGCAGCTCGAGACTACGCAGATCGCAGTTCTTC. This translates into CASSSRLRRSQFF.

The chain joins TRBV7-2 to TRBJ2-7, with 8 positions matching TRBD2. Germline loops: CDR1 SGHTA, CDR2 FQGNSA. V gave up 3 bases and J gave up 3 bases; unmatched junction bases: 10. CDR3 length equals 16 residues. CDR3 DNA: TGTGCCAGCAGCTTCGGCGCGTTAGCGGGGTACTACGAGCAGTACTTC. Amino acids: CASSFGALAGYYEQYF.

The chain employs TRBV6-1 and TRBJ2-7, with D possibly TRBD1 on 6 matching bases. V was shortened by 6 bases and J by 1 base, with 10 bases between the two germline ends. This CDR3 is built from 13 residues. CDR1 and CDR2 from the germline V gene are MNHNS and SASEGT. The CDR3 DNA is TGTGCCAGCAGCGAGGACAGATCCTACGAGCAGTACTTC. This encodes CASSEDRSYEQYF.

The chain has TRBV28 and TRBJ2-2, with 16 bases identical to TRBD2. Germline V gene lookup returns CDR1 MDHEN and CDR2 SYDVKM. V shed 6 bases and J 4 bases; nucleotides not matched to a gene: 8. The CDR3 has 18 residues. As DNA, the CDR3 is TGTGCCAGCAGCTCCGGGACTAGCGGGAGGGGAGGCACCGGGGAGCTGTTTTTT. It codes for CASSSGTSGRGGTGELFF.

The chain carries TRBV7-6 and TRBJ2-7; 8 bases match TRBD1. The CDR3 runs 14 residues. CDR1 and CDR2 (germline): SGHVS, FNYEAQ. V was pared by 3 bases and J by 3 bases, with 4 bases of the junction left unmatched. This CDR3 is CASSFGQGRYEQYF. The CDR3, as DNA: TGTGCCAGCAGCTTTGGACAGGGCCGCTACGAGCAGTACTTC. The full variable domain, completed using reference TRBV7-6 and TRBJ2-7, is GAGVSQSPRYKVTKRGQDVALRCDPISGHVSLYWYRQALGQGPEFLTYFNYEAQQDKSGLPNDRFSAERPEGSISTLTIQRTEQRDSAMYRCASSFGQGRYEQYFGPGTRLTVT.

The genes are TRBV7-9 and TRBJ2-3, with D hard to call. The CDR3 has 16 residues. V lost 4 bases and J 3 bases, leaving 17 bases between the germline ends. CDR1 and CDR2 from the germline V gene are SEHNR and FQNEAQ (reference sequence). The CDR3 region is CASSSPDPLETDTQYF. DNA of the CDR3: TGTGCCAGCAGCTCGCCAGACCCGTTGGAAACAGATACGCAGTATTTT.

The rearrangement joins TRBV5-1 to TRBJ1-1; D perhaps matches TRBD1 (6 bases). The CDR3 sequence is 15 residues long. The germline gives CDR1 SGHRS, CDR2 YFSETQ. Trimming took off 2 bases at V and 3 bases at J, with 14 bases between the two ends. The CDR3 DNA is TGCGCCAGCAGCTTCAGGGGTAAGGTCGACACTGAAGCTTTCTTT. Translating gives CASSFRGKVDTEAFF.

The chain carries TRBV13 and TRBJ1-4; no definite D call. The CDR3 is 14 residues long. Germline V gene lookup returns CDR1 PRHDT and CDR2 FYEKMQ (reference sequence). Between the trimmed V and J ends, which lost 0 bases and 7 bases, there was a span of 9 bases. The chain's CDR3 is CASSLGLTPEKLFF. In DNA form, the CDR3 reads TGTGCCAGCAGCTTAGGCCTGACGCCTGAAAAACTGTTTTTT. Combining the CDR3 with reference TRBV13 and TRBJ1-4 gives the whole variable domain AAGVIQSPRHLIKEKRETATLKCYPIPRHDTVYWYQQGPGQDPQFLISFYEKMQSDKGSIPDRFSAQQFSDYHSELNMSSLELGDSALYFCASSLGLTPEKLFFGSGTQLSVL.

Of note for this clone: This specimen includes other DNA sequences encoding the same CDR3. V usage is TRBV5-6 and J usage is TRBJ2-7, with no clear D. Trimming cost V 4 bases and J 3 bases, with 8 bases left between them. Germline CDR1 SGHDT, CDR2 YYEEEE. The length of the CDR3 is 12 residues. This CDR3 is CASSLTSYEQYF. The CDR3 coding sequence is TGTGCCAGCAGCCTTACAAGCTACGAGCAGTACTTC.

This chain's CDR3 is CASDRGNEQFF. Written as DNA, the CDR3 is TGTGCCAGTGATCGGGGGAATGAGCAGTTCTTC. V and J are TRBV5-6 and TRBJ2-1; possibly TRBD2 for D (6 bases). The CDR3 is 11 residues long. From germline, CDR1 is SGHDT and CDR2 YYEEEE. Deletions cut 8 bases from V and 7 bases from J, with 10 bases between.

The CDR3: CASDLGLADTDTQYF. The CDR3 DNA follows: TGTGCCAGCGACTTGGGACTAGCGGATACAGATACGCAGTATTTT. The genes are TRBV7-9 and TRBJ2-3; 11 bases are a match to TRBD2. The J segment lost 3 bases and the V segment lost 8 bases, leaving 7 bases of the junction unmatched. Per the germline V gene, CDR1 is SEHNR and CDR2 is FQNEAQ (reference sequence). The CDR3 is 15 amino acids. Full variable domain (outside the CDR3, taken from reference TRBV7-9 and TRBJ2-3): DTGVSQNPRHKITKRGQNVTFRCDPISEHNRLYWYRQTLGQGPEFLTYFQNEAQLEKSRLLSDRFSAERPKGSFSTLEIQRTEQGDSAMYLCASDLGLADTDTQYFGPGTRLTVL.

The rearrangement joins TRBV6-6 to TRBJ2-1, with D maybe TRBD2 (5 bases). Deletions cut 6 bases from V and 9 bases from J, with 18 bases between. This CDR3 comprises 14 residues. Germline CDR1 and CDR2: MNHNY and SVGAGI (reference sequence). The CDR3 protein is CASSGPAGGREQFF. The CDR3 nucleotides read TGTGCCAGCAGCGGCCCGGCTGGCGGGCGTGAGCAGTTCTTC.

The chain joins TRBV7-9 to TRBJ2-7; 7 bases match TRBD2. Trimming at V came to 1 base and at J to 5 bases, leaving 5 bases not matched to a gene. In germline, CDR1 is SEHNR, CDR2 FQNEAQ (reference sequence). CDR3 length equals 14 residues. The CDR3 nucleotides are TGTGCCAGCAGCTTAGGGACTAGGGGTAACGAGCAGTACTTC. It specifies CASSLGTRGNEQYF.

This clone was seen a single time. The chain joins TRBV9 to TRBJ1-1; 8 bases map to TRBD1. This CDR3 is 14 amino acids long. V lost 3 bases to trimming and J lost 1 base; unmatched junction nucleotides: 2. CDR1 is SGDLS and CDR2 is YYNGEE in the germline V gene. DNA of the CDR3: TGTGCCAGCAGCGCGGACAGGGCGAACACTGAAGCTTTCTTT. Translation gives CASSADRANTEAFF.

This chain uses TRBV28 with TRBJ2-1, with D possibly being TRBD2 (5 bases). CDR1 and CDR2 (germline): MDHEN, SYDVKM. This CDR3 comprises 14 residues. Deletions cut 3 bases from V and 6 bases from J, with 12 bases between. The CDR3 region has the DNA TGTGCCAGCAGTTTTGTTGCTAGCCCCAATGAGCAGTTCTTC. Translated, it gives CASSFVASPNEQFF. Variable domain in full (rest from reference TRBV28 and TRBJ2-1): DVKVTQSSRYLVKRTGEKVFLECVQDMDHENMFWYRQDPGLGLRLIYFSYDVKMKEKGDIPEGYSVSREKKERFSLILESASTNQTSMYLCASSFVASPNEQFFGPGTRLTVL.

About this clone itself: The identical CDR3 is also encoded by other nucleotide sequences in the sample. The chain couples TRBV9 to TRBJ1-1; no clear D. Germline lookup yields CDR1 SGDLS and CDR2 YYNGEE. This CDR3 has 14 residues. Between the trimmed V and J ends, which lost 0 bases and 0 bases, there was a span of 6 bases. The CDR3 protein is CASSVGWMNTEAFF. For the CDR3, the DNA is TGTGCCAGCAGCGTAGGTTGGATGAACACTGAAGCTTTCTTT.

The DNA for the CDR3 is TGTGCCAGCAGCTTAGGGACAGTTGGCAACTACGAGCAGTACTTC. Residues: CASSLGTVGNYEQYF. The V gene is TRBV7-9, the J gene TRBJ2-7, with D perhaps matching TRBD1 (6 bases). The germline V gene has CDR1 SEHNR and CDR2 FQNEAQ (reference sequence). The V gene lost 1 base and the J gene lost 3 bases, with 13 bases spanning the gap. This CDR3 contains 15 residues.